Described below is a single T cell receptor beta chain sequence and its context. These data originate in a study of blood T cell repertoires in COVID-19. Study as a whole: The origin of the acute and convalescent COVID-19 samples was the United States, Italy and Spain. In each case, the material was cDNA or gDNA derived from T cells, B-cell-depleted T cells, or PBMCs.

In the source study's methods: Quantification of nucleated cells was approximated via reference gene primer amplification. Measured with immunoSEQ multiplex PCR; TCRdb has only the in-frame clones, and not every one. V and J calls and clone size are given by that table; D and trimming were obtained from the DNA. This sample has around 70,000 clones; 90% to 95% occur once, and the top ten carry 2.6%. A Seattle source enrolled patients during active infection and followed them longitudinally. The clonotype originates from a man aged 45-60 years with COVID-19, enrolled during active disease. Input material: peripheral blood.

In DNA, the CDR3 is TGTGCCAGCAGCCGGACAGGGGGCCTCCAGTACTTC. Translation gives CASSRTGGLQYF. The J gene is TRBJ2-5, the V gene TRBV6-5; 11 positions agree with TRBD1. CDR1 and CDR2 (germline): MNHEY, SVGAGI. Losses at the gene ends were 6 bases for V and 10 bases for J; bases not matched to a gene: 4. This CDR3 comprises 12 residues.